A single sample is the source of the 24 T cell receptor beta chains below, sequenced in a study of T-cell reconstitution after alpha-beta-depleted transplantation in children. Preparation of the TCRbeta library used unique molecular identifiers. Each CDR3 protein is one row after TCRdb ran MiXCR on the PCR reads. This table has roughly 100,000 distinct CDR3 sequences, approximately 5.4% appearing once. The material sequenced was PBMCs, mostly from graft donor cells, taken 60 days after TCRalphabeta/CD19-depleted stem cell transplant. All receptors derive from a female patient between 2 and 10 years old who had a stem cell transplant for Fanconi anemia, so the T cells may come from the graft donor.

In this sample, this clonotype turned up many times. The chain has TRBV3-1 and TRBJ2-7, with 8 bases identical to TRBD1. Germline V CDR1 and CDR2: LGHDT, YNNKEL (reference sequence). The CDR3 loop spans 14 amino acids. Trimming took 4 bases from V and 0 from J; bases not matched to a gene: 2. The DNA of the CDR3 is TGTGCCAGCAGCCGGGACAGGCACTCCTACGAGCAGTACTTC. Encoded protein: CASSRDRHSYEQYF.

This clonotype has a count of ten or more. J is TRBJ1-1 and V is TRBV12-3 or TRBV12-4; D is ambiguous. Trimming took 10 bases from V and 2 from J, leaving 14 bases between them. This CDR3 comprises 13 residues. CDR3 coding DNA: TGTGCCATCTTTCGGACGGCTAACACTGAAGCTTTCTTT. Protein product: CAIFRTANTEAFF.

This clonotype has only a few counts. This chain connects TRBV7-2 to TRBJ2-7, with D possibly being TRBD1 (5 bases). This CDR3 is built from 15 residues. The germline CDR1 and CDR2 sequences are SGHTA and FQGNSA. V was shortened by 1 base and J by 3 bases, with 13 bases between the two germline ends. The CDR3 sequence is CASSLGPPDNYEQYF. CDR3 DNA: TGTGCCAGCAGCTTAGGGCCCCCGGACAACTACGAGCAGTACTTC.

At least ten counts were recorded for this clonotype. V and J are TRBV25-1 and TRBJ1-2; no clear D gene. The CDR3 has 13 amino acids. Germline loops: CDR1 MGHDK, CDR2 SYGVNS. With 6 bases removed from V and 3 bases from J, the gap between germline ends came to 11 bases. The CDR3 nucleotides are TGTGCCAGCAGGGCCGGGCCCTACTATGGCTACACCTTC. Its translation: CASRAGPYYGYTF.

This clonotype was picked up many times. This chain links TRBV28 with TRBJ2-7, with D possibly being TRBD1 (5 bases). Germline-derived CDR1 and CDR2 are MDHEN and SYDVKM. Trimming removed 5 bases from V and 3 bases from J, with 14 bases in between. The CDR3 length is 14 residues. The CDR3 sequence is CASSLGHPLYEQYF. CDR3 in DNA: TGTGCCAGCAGTCTAGGACACCCCCTCTACGAGCAGTACTTC.

At least ten counts were recorded for this clonotype. The chain is built from TRBV10-3 and TRBJ2-7; D perhaps matches TRBD1 (5 bases). The ends were cut back, 2 bases at V and 2 bases at J, with 13 bases in the middle. This CDR3 is built from 15 residues. The germline CDR1 and CDR2 sequences are ENHRY and SYGVKD. CDR3 bases: TGTGCCATCAGTGAGAGGGGTATGAGGACCTACGAGCAGTACTTC. Translation: CAISERGMRTYEQYF.

This clonotype was counted ten times or more. This chain joins TRBV29-1 and TRBJ2-1; D possibly corresponds to TRBD2 (5 bases). Germline CDR1 is SQVTM and CDR2 is ANQGSEA. The CDR3 has 13 amino acids. V dropped 3 bases and J dropped 8 bases, with 14 bases sitting between them. CDR3 in DNA: TGCAGCGTTGATCGCGGGCAGGTGGATGAGCAGTTCTTC. Translated: CSVDRGQVDEQFF.

The gene calls are TRBV20-1 and TRBJ2-7, with 11 bases identical to TRBD2. The V segment lost 7 bases and the J segment 0 bases; nucleotides outside the gene matches: 11. CDR3 length: 16 amino acids. Germline V gene data show CDR1 as DFQATT and CDR2 as SNEGSKA (reference sequence). The CDR3 is CSVHGTSGTLSYEQYF. The CDR3, as DNA: TGCAGTGTTCACGGGACTAGCGGTACCCTCTCCTACGAGCAGTACTTC.

This clonotype was picked up many times. The chain combines TRBV20-1 with TRBJ2-7; 10 bases map to TRBD2. The CDR3 has 13 amino acids. In germline, CDR1 is DFQATT, CDR2 SNEGSKA (reference sequence). The junction had 7 bases not matched to a gene; V was cut back by 7 bases and J by 4 bases. In DNA form, the CDR3 reads TGCAGTGAAGCGGGACTAGCGTCATACGAGCAGTACTTC. Its protein product is CSEAGLASYEQYF.

This clonotype was picked up many times. The chain links TRBV20-1 to TRBJ1-2; possible D gene TRBD1, 5 bases. V shed 3 bases and J shed 2 bases, with 7 bases lying between them. Germline V gene data show CDR1 as DFQATT and CDR2 as SNEGSKA (reference sequence). There are 12 residues in the CDR3. The CDR3 loop reads CSASQGNYGYTF. In DNA, the CDR3 is TGCAGTGCTAGCCAGGGAAACTATGGCTACACCTTC.

The sample holds a few counts of this clonotype. The CDR3 DNA reads as TGTGCCAGCAGTAGGGACAGTACTAACTATGGCTACACCTTC. Protein: CASSRDSTNYGYTF. V and J are TRBV28 and TRBJ1-2; 7 nucleotides align to TRBD1. The ends lost 5 bases at V and 0 bases at J; junction bases unmatched: 3. Germline V gene lookup returns CDR1 MDHEN and CDR2 SYDVKM. CDR3 length equals 14 residues.

There are a few counts of this clonotype. This chain uses TRBV5-4 with TRBJ2-3; 8 bases align to TRBD1. The ends lost 2 bases at V and 3 bases at J; junction bases unmatched: 20. CDR1 SGHNT and CDR2 YYREEE come from the germline V gene (reference sequence). The CDR3 contains 20 residues. The DNA of the CDR3 is TGTGCCAGCAGCTTTCTTCCCCCGGGGCCGGGACAGGACGGAACAGATACGCAGTATTTT. It yields the protein CASSFLPPGPGQDGTDTQYF. Full variable domain (remainder filled in from reference TRBV5-4 and TRBJ2-3): ETGVTQSPTHLIKTRGQQVTLRCSSQSGHNTVSWYQQALGQGPQFIFQYYREEENGRGNFPPRFSGLQFPNYSSELNVNALELDDSALYLCASSFLPPGPGQDGTDTQYFGPGTRLTVL.

This clonotype was observed at least ten times. CDR3 protein: CASSQEGKGYSPLHF. The CDR3 DNA follows: TGTGCCAGCAGCCAAGAAGGGAAGGGTTATTCACCCCTCCACTTT. The gene calls are TRBV4-2 and TRBJ1-6, with D unresolved. This CDR3 comprises 15 residues. Germline V gives CDR1 LGHNA, CDR2 YNFKEQ. Trimming took 0 bases from V and 8 from J, leaving 11 bases between them.

The table lists this clonotype with many counts. V and J are TRBV12-3 or TRBV12-4 and TRBJ1-6; maybe TRBD1 (6 bases). The CDR3 is 14 amino acids. The V and J ends lost 4 bases and 7 bases respectively, with 11 bases between them. CDR3 DNA: TGTGCCAGCAGTTCCATCGGGACAAATTCACCCCTCCACTTT. Encoded protein: CASSSIGTNSPLHF.

The chain employs TRBV20-1 and TRBJ2-1, with 8 bases identical to TRBD1. With V trimmed by 2 bases and J by 0 bases, 0 bases remained unmatched. Germline CDR1 is DFQATT and CDR2 is SNEGSKA (reference sequence). The CDR3 is made up of 14 amino acids. CDR3 nucleotides: TGCAGTGCTAGACAGGGGGCCTCCTACAATGAGCAGTTCTTC. Its protein is CSARQGASYNEQFF.

The chain has TRBV7-3 and TRBJ1-2; 8 positions match TRBD1. The trim removed 1 base at V and 6 bases at J, leaving 1 base unmatched. The CDR3 extends over 13 amino acids. CDR1 and CDR2 (germline): SGHTA, FQGTGA. CDR3 sequence (DNA): TGTGCCAGCAGCTTAAAACAGGGGGATGGCTACACCTTC. The encoded protein is CASSLKQGDGYTF.

There are many counts of this clonotype. The rearrangement uses TRBV5-1 and TRBJ2-3, with TRBD1 identical over 8 bases. The CDR3 contains 14 residues. CDR1 SGHRS and CDR2 YFSETQ come from the germline V gene. Trimming cost V 4 bases and J 1 base; bases outside gene matches: 2. CDR3 region: CASSPDRGTDTQYF. The CDR3 DNA reads as TGCGCCAGCAGCCCGGACAGGGGCACAGATACGCAGTATTTT.

Regarding this clonotype: The junction does not match germline at one end; this may be a read error. This chain connects TRBV10-3 to TRBJ1-5; 7 nucleotides match TRBD1. Germline CDR1 is ENHRY and CDR2 is SYGVKD. The CDR3 has 18 residues. The CDR3 is CANSEARQGAGFYQPQHF. CDR3 DNA: TGTGCCAACAGTGAGGCAAGACAGGGAGCGGGCTTTTATCAGCCCCAGCATTTT.

The chain has TRBV10-3 and TRBJ2-7; 7 bases fit TRBD2. Germline V CDR1 and CDR2: ENHRY, SYGVKD. V was pared by 3 bases and J by 2 bases, with 13 bases of the junction left unmatched. This CDR3 contains 17 residues. In DNA, the CDR3 is TGTGCCATCAGTGAAGGCCGGCGGGGGTTTTCAACCTACGAGCAGTACTTC. Translated, it gives CAISEGRRGFSTYEQYF.

This clonotype was detected many times. The genes are TRBV12-3 or TRBV12-4 and TRBJ2-5; TRBD2 might be the D (6 bases). V dropped 6 bases and J dropped 2 bases, with 10 bases sitting between them. This CDR3 contains 13 residues. The CDR3 sequence is CASSSGLQETQYF. DNA of the CDR3: TGTGCCAGCAGCTCGGGACTGCAAGAGACCCAGTACTTC.

This clonotype was detected a few times. The chain combines TRBV4-2 with TRBJ2-7; D may be TRBD2 (6 bases). Germline assignment: CDR1 LGHNA and CDR2 YNFKEQ. The CDR3 contains 16 residues. V shed 1 base and J shed 0 bases, with 13 bases lying between them. The CDR3 DNA follows: TGTGCCAGCAGCCAAGCAGTGGCTAGCGCCTCCTACGAGCAGTACTTC. Its protein is CASSQAVASASYEQYF.

This clonotype was detected many times. The gene calls are TRBV28 and TRBJ2-3; TRBD1 matches at 7 bases. The CDR3 totals 14 residues. CDR1 MDHEN and CDR2 SYDVKM come from the germline V gene. Unmatched junction bases numbered 12, after V lost 11 bases and J lost 4 bases. For the CDR3, the DNA is TGTGCCGGGCGGCCGAGGGGGCGGTCAGATACGCAGTATTTT. Translating gives CAGRPRGRSDTQYF.

This clonotype has only a few counts. This chain links TRBV7-2 with TRBJ1-4, with a possible D match to TRBD1 (5 bases). The germline V gene encodes CDR1 SGHTA and CDR2 FQGNSA. The length of the CDR3 is 21 residues. Between the trimmed V and J ends, which lost 3 bases and 4 bases, there was a span of 30 bases. In DNA form, the CDR3 reads TGTGCCAGCAGCTTCCGAGGGATCGGCGATTCGAGGTCGGGGGATAATGAAAAACTGTTTTTT. It encodes CASSFRGIGDSRSGDNEKLFF.

The V and J genes are TRBV7-2 and TRBJ2-5, with a weak D call TRBD2 (7 bases). Per the germline V gene, CDR1 is SGHTA and CDR2 is FQGNSA. CDR3 length: 16 amino acids. Trimming took off 4 bases at V and 4 bases at J, with 19 bases between the two ends. CDR3 sequence: CASSSPGGLRRETQYF. CDR3 nucleotides: TGTGCCAGCAGCTCCCCGGGGGGCCTTAGGCGAGAGACCCAGTACTTC.